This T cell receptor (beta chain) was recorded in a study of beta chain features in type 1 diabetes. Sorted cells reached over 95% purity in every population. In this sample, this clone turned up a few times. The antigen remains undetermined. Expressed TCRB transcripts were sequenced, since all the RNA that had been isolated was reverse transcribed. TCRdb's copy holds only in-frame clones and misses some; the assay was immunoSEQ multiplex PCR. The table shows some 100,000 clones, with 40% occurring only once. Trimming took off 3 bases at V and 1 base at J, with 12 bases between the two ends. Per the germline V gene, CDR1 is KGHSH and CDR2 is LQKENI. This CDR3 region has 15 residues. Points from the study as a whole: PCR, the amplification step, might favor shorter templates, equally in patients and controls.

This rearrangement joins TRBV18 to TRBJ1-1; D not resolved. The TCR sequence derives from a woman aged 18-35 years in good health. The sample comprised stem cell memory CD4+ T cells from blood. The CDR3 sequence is CASSPRGPPNTEAFF. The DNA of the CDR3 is TGTGCCAGCTCACCGCGGGGTCCTCCGAACACTGAAGCTTTCTTT.